This T cell receptor beta chain was identified in a study of blood T cell repertoires in COVID-19. Study-wide background: From T cells, B-cell-depleted T cells, or PBMCs came the material, which was cDNA or gDNA.

The germline gives CDR1 LGHNA, CDR2 YNFKEQ. The germline V and J ends were trimmed by 4 bases and 4 bases, with 8 bases remaining between them. This CDR3 is 12 amino acids long. Assay used: immunoSEQ multiplex PCR; TCRdb lists only in-frame clones, some missing. The data contain under 250,000 clones, roughly nine tenths of them singletons. The TCR sequence derives from a man aged 40-50 years with acute or convalescent COVID-19. This chain connects TRBV4-2 to TRBJ2-7, with D possibly being TRBD2 (6 bases). Material for sequencing was peripheral blood. In DNA form, the CDR3 reads TGTGCCAGCAGCCTGACTAGTTACGAGCAGTACTTC. Its translation: CASSLTSYEQYF.